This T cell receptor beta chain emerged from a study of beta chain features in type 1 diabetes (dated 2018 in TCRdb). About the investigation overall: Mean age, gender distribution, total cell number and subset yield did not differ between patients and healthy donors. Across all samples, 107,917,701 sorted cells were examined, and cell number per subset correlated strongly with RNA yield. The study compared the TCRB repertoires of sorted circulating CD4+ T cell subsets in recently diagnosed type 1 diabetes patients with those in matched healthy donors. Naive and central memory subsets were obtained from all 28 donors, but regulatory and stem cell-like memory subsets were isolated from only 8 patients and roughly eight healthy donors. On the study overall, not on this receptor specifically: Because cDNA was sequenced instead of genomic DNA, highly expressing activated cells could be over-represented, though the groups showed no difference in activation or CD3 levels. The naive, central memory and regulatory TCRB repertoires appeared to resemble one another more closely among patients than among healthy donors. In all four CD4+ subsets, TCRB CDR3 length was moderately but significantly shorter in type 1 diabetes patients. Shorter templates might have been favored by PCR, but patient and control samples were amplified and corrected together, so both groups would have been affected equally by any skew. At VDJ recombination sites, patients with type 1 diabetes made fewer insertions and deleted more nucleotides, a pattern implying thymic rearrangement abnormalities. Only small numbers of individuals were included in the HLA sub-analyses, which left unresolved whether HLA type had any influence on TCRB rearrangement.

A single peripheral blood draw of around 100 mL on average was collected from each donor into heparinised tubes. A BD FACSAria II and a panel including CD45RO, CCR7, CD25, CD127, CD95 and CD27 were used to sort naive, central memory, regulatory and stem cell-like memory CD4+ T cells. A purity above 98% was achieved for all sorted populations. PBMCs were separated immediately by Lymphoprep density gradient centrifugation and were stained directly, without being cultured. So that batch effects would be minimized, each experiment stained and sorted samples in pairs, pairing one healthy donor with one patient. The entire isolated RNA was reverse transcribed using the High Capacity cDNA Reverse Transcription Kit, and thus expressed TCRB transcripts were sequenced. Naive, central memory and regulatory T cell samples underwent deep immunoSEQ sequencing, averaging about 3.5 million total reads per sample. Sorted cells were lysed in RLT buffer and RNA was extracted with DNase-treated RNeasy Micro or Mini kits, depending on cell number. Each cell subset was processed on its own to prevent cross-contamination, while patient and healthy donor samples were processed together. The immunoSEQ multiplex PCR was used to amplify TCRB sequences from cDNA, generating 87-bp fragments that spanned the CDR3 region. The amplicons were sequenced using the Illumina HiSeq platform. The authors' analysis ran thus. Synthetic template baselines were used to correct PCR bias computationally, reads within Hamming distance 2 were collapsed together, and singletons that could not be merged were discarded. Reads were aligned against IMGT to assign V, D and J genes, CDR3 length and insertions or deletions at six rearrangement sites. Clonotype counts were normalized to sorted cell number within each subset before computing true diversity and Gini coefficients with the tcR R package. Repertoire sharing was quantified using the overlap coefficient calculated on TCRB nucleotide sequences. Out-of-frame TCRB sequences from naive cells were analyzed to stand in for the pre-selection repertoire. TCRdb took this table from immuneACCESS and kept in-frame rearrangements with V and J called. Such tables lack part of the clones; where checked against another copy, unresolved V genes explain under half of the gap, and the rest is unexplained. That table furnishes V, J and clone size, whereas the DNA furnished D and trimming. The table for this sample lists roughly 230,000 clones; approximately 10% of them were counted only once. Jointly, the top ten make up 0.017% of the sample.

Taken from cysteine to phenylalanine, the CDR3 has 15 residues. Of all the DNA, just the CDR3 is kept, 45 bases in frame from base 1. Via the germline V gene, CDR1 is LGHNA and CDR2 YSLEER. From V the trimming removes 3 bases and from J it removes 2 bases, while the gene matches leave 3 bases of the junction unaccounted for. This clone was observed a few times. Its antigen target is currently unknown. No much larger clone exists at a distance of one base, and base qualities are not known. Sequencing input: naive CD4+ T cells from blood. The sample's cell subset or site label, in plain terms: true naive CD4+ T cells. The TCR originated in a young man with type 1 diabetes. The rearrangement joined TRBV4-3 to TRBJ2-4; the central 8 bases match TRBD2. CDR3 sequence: CASSQSGGSKNIQYF. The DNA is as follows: TGCGCCAGCAGCCAGAGCGGGGGATCCAAAAACATTCAGTACTTC.